Included here is one T cell receptor (beta chain) sequence, with context. Germline loops: CDR1 SGHRS, CDR2 YFSETQ. The CDR3 has 16 amino acids. After removal of 4 bases from V and 1 base from J, the junction contained 4 bases not matched to a gene. Researchers ran the PCR with 60 Vbeta and 13 Jbeta primers. TCRdb keeps only in-frame clones here, not all; method: immunoSEQ multiplex PCR. Altogether around 160,000 clones are present, under 85% being singletons, with the ten largest covering about 6.9%. The record originates from a study of cytomegalovirus exposure and HLA in healthy donors. The TCR sequence derives from a woman aged 35 to 49 in good health and CMV-seropositive. Sequencing input: PBMCs. J is TRBJ2-3 and V is TRBV5-1, with 12 positions matching TRBD1. CDR3 in amino acids: CASSTGTGGRTDTQYF. The DNA of the CDR3 is TGCGCCAGCAGCACCGGGACAGGGGGCCGCACAGATACGCAGTATTTT.